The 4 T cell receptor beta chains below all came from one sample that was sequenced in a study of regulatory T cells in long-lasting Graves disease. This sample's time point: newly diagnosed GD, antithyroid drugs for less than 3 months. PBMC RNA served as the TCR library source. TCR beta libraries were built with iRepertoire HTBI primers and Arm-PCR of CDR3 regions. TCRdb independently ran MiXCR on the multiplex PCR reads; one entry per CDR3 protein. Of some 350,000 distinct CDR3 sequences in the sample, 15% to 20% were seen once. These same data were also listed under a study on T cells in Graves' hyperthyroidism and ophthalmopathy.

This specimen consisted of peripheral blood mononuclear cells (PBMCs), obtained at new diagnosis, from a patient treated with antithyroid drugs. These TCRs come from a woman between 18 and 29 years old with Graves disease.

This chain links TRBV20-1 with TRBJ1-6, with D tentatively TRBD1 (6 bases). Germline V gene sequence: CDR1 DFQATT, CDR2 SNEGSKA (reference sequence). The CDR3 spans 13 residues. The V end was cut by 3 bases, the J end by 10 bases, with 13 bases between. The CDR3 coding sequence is TGCAGTGCTAGCGCGACGGGACAATCACCCCTCCACTTT. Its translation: CSASATGQSPLHF.

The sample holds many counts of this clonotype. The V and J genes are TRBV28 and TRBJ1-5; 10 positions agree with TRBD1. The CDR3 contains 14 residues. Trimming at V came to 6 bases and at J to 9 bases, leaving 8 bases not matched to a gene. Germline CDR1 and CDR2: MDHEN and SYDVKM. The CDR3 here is CASRGTGASLPQHF. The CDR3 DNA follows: TGTGCCAGCAGAGGGACAGGGGCCTCTTTGCCCCAGCATTTT.

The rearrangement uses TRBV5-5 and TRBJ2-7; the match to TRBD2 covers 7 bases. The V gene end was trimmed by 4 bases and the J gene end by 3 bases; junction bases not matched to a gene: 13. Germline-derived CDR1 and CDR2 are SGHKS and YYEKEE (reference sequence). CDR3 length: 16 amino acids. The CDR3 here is CASSPTALAYDYEQYF. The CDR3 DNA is TGTGCCAGCAGCCCCACCGCACTAGCGTATGACTACGAGCAGTACTTC. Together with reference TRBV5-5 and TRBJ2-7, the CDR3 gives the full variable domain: DAGVTQSPTHLIKTRGQQVTLRCSPISGHKSVSWYQQVLGQGPQFIFQYYEKEERGRGNFPDRFSARQFPNYSSELNVNALLLGDSALYLCASSPTALAYDYEQYFGPGTRLTVT.

CDR3 DNA sequence: TGTGCCAGCAGTTTAAACTCGTTGGGTGAAAAACTGTTTTTT. Translation gives CASSLNSLGEKLFF. V is TRBV12-3 or TRBV12-4 and J is TRBJ1-4; D remains unclear. The CDR3 has 14 amino acids. Trimming stripped 2 bases from V and 7 bases from J, with 11 bases between.